This TCR beta chain was identified during a study of blood T cell repertoires in COVID-19. Overall study: Samples representing acute and convalescent COVID-19 were sourced from the United States, Italy and Spain. PBMCs, B-cell-depleted T cells, or T cells were the source of the cDNA or gDNA that made up the material.

In this sample, this clone turned up once. CDR1 is SGHDT, CDR2 YYEEEE, per germline. V gave up 3 bases and J gave up 7 bases; unmatched junction bases: 4. This CDR3 contains 13 residues. Under the authors' procedure: For nucleated cells, counts were estimated from reference gene primer amplification. Assay: immunoSEQ multiplex PCR; the TCRdb copy retains only in-frame clones and omits some. V, J and clone size derive from that table, while D and trimming were established from the DNA sequence. The sample includes 40,000 or so clones, about 86% seen only once; the top ten take over 5%. This TCR was recovered from a man in his forties with active COVID-19. The sample was peripheral blood. The chain couples TRBV5-6 to TRBJ2-1, with 7 bases that match TRBD1. CDR3 loop: CASSSQGVNEQFF. The CDR3 bases are TGTGCCAGCAGCTCCCAGGGGGTGAATGAGCAGTTCTTC.